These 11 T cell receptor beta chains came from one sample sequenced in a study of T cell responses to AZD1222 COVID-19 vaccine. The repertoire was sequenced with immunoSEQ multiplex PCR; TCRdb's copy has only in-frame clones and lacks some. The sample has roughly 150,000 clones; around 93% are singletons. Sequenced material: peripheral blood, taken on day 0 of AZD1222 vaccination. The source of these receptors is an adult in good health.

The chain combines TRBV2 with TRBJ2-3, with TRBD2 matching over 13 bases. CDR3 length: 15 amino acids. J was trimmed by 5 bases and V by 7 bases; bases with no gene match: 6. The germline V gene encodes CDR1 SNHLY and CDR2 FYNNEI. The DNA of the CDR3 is TGTGCCAGCACCCAACGGACTAGCGGGGGAGATACGCAGTATTTT. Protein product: CASTQRTSGGDTQYF.

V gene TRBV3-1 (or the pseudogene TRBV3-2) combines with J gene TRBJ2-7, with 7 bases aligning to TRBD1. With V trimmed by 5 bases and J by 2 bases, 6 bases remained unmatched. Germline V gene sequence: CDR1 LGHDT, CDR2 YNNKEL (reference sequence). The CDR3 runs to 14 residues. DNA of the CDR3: TGTGCCAGCAGCTATTCGGACAGGCCCTACGAGCAGTACTTC. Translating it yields CASSYSDRPYEQYF.

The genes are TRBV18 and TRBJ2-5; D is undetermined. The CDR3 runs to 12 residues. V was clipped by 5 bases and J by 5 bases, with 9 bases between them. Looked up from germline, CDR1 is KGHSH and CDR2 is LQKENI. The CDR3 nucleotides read TGTGCCAGCTCAACGGTGAGCGAGACCCAGTACTTC. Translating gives CASSTVSETQYF.

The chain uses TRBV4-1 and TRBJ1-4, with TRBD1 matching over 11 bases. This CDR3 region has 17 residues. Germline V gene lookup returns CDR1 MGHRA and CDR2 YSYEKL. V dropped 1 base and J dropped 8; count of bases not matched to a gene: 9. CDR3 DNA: TGCGCCAGCAGCCAAGGGGACAGGGGGTTGGTGGAAGAAAAACTGTTTTTT. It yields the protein CASSQGDRGLVEEKLFF.

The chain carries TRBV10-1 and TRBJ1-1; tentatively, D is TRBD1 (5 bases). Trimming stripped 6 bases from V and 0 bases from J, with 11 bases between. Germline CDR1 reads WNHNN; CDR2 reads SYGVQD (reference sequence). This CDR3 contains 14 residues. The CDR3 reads CASSQTGLNTEAFF. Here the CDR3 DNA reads TGCGCCAGCAGCCAAACAGGCTTGAACACTGAAGCTTTCTTT.

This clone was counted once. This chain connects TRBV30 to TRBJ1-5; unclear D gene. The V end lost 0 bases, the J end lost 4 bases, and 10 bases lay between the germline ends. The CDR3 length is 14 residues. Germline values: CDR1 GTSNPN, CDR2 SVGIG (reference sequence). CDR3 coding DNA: TGTGCCTGGAGTGTATTAGAGGCTAATCAGCCCCAGCATTTT. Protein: CAWSVLEANQPQHF.

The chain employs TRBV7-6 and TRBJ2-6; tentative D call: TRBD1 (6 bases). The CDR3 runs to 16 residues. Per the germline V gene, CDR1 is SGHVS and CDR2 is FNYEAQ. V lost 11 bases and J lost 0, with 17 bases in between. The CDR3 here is CAARGSLDSGANVLTF. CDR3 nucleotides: TGTGCCGCCAGGGGTAGCCTCGACTCTGGGGCCAACGTCCTGACTTTC.

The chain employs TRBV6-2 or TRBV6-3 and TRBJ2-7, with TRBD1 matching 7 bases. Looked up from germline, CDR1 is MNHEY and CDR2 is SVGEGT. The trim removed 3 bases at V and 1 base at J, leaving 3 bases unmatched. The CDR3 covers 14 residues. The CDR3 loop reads CASSYDRESYEQYF. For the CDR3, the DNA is TGTGCCAGCAGTTATGACAGGGAGTCCTACGAGCAGTACTTC.

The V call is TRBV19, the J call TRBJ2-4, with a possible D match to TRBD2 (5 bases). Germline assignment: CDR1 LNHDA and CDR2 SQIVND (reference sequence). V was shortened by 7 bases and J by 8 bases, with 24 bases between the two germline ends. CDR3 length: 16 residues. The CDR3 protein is CASTPRRGGIGDIQYF. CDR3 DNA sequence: TGTGCCAGTACCCCACGTCGGGGTGGTATTGGGGACATTCAGTACTTC.

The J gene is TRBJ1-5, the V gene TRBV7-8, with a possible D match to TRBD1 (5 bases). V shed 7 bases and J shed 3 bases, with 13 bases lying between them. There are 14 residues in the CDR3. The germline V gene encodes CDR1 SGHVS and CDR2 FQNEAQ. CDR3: CASTIGGANQPQHF. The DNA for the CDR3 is TGTGCCAGCACTATTGGAGGGGCCAATCAGCCCCAGCATTTT.

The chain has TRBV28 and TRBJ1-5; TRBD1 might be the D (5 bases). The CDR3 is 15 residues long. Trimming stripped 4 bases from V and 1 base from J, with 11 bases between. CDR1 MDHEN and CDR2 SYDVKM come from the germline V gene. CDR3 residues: CASSSPRVSNQPQHF. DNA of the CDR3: TGTGCCAGCAGTTCCCCCAGGGTCAGCAATCAGCCCCAGCATTTT.